The 29 T cell receptor beta chains below all came from one sample that was sequenced in a study of patients and donors after allogeneic stem cell transplantation. TCRdb used MiXCR to reprocess the RT-PCR reads, holding one entry per CDR3 protein. This table has some 200,000 distinct CDR3 sequences, approximately 41% appearing once. Source material: blood, either unsorted or a sorted T cell fraction (not recorded which). These receptors originate from a human donor who was either an allogeneic HSCT recipient or a stem cell or donor lymphocyte infusion donor (not recorded which). It is not recorded whose cells these are; they may come from a transplant donor.

Only a few counts were recorded for this clonotype. The gene calls are TRBV7-9 and TRBJ1-3, with TRBD1 matching 8 bases. Looked up from germline, CDR1 is SEHNR and CDR2 is FQNEAQ (reference sequence). This CDR3 comprises 17 residues. The J segment lost 0 bases and the V segment lost 4 bases, leaving 8 bases of the junction unmatched. The CDR3 coding sequence is TGTGCCAGCAGCTGGGACAGGTCAACGAGCTCTGGAAACACCATATATTTT. As protein: CASSWDRSTSSGNTIYF.

This clonotype was seen more than once but under ten times. The chain is built from TRBV12-3 or TRBV12-4 and TRBJ2-7, with D tentatively TRBD1 (6 bases). The V and J ends lost 6 bases and 3 bases respectively, with 12 bases between them. This CDR3 region has 13 residues. CDR3 coding DNA: TGTGCCAGCAGCGGGGACACTCACTACGAGCAGTACTTC. Translated, it gives CASSGDTHYEQYF.

V gene TRBV20-1 combines with J gene TRBJ2-7; D gene uncertain. This CDR3 contains 14 residues. Trimming left V 2 bases short and J 7 bases short, with 18 bases between. CDR1 and CDR2 from the germline V gene are DFQATT and SNEGSKA (reference sequence). CDR3 loop: CSARMVGPAGEQYF. In nucleotides, the CDR3 is TGCAGTGCTAGAATGGTTGGGCCAGCTGGGGAGCAGTACTTC.

This clonotype was seen more than once but under ten times. The chain uses TRBV4-3 and TRBJ2-2; 7 nucleotides align to TRBD2. Germline CDR1 and CDR2: LGHNA and YSLEER. The length of the CDR3 is 15 residues. Trimming took 0 bases from V and 7 from J; bases not matched to a gene: 5. CDR3 protein: CASSQDLAVSGELFF. The CDR3 bases are TGCGCCAGCAGCCAAGACCTAGCGGTCAGCGGGGAGCTGTTTTTT.

J is TRBJ2-3 and V is TRBV27; 7 bases agree with TRBD2. This CDR3 has 16 amino acids. Germline lookup yields CDR1 MNHEY and CDR2 SMNVEV (reference sequence). J gave up 2 bases and V 5 bases, and 10 bases lay outside the gene matches. The CDR3 region has the DNA TGTGCCAGCAGTCTCCCCCCGGCGGGAGCCACAGATACGCAGTATTTT. It encodes CASSLPPAGATDTQYF.

This clonotype was detected a few times. The J gene is TRBJ1-4, the V gene TRBV27; D is perhaps TRBD1 (5 bases). The CDR3 totals 14 residues. Germline assignment: CDR1 MNHEY and CDR2 SMNVEV (reference sequence). V was cut by 6 bases and J by 5 bases, with 13 bases left in between. CDR3 region: CASSDSLINEKLFF. The CDR3 DNA is TGTGCCAGCAGCGACAGCTTGATCAATGAAAAACTGTTTTTT.

This clonotype was seen only once. The chain combines TRBV7-9 with TRBJ2-2; D is unresolved. V lost 7 bases to trimming and J lost 7 bases, with 7 bases between them. The CDR3 runs 11 residues. CDR1 and CDR2 from the germline V gene are SEHNR and FQNEAQ (reference sequence). The CDR3 region is CASTHDGELFF. CDR3 sequence (DNA): TGTGCCAGCACCCATGACGGGGAGCTGTTTTTT.

This clonotype was picked up many times. The V call is TRBV7-9, the J call TRBJ1-2; TRBD1 might be the D (6 bases). The CDR3 sequence is 13 residues long. Germline CDR1 is SEHNR and CDR2 is FQNEAQ (reference sequence). V was cut by 0 bases and J by 10 bases, with 12 bases left in between. The CDR3 DNA follows: TGTGCCAGCAGCTTAGCAGCGGGACAATTCTACACCTTC. Translation gives CASSLAAGQFYTF.

This chain connects TRBV27 to TRBJ2-2; D not resolved. Trimming left V 0 bases short and J 0 bases short, with 11 bases between. CDR1 MNHEY and CDR2 SMNVEV come from the germline V gene (reference sequence). This CDR3 is 17 amino acids long. The CDR3 protein is CASSLSVVATNTGELFF. As DNA, the CDR3 is TGTGCCAGCAGTTTATCAGTCGTAGCTACGAACACCGGGGAGCTGTTTTTT.

The chain recombines TRBV9 with TRBJ1-1; D may be TRBD1 (6 bases). The length of the CDR3 is 13 residues. V was trimmed by 4 bases and J by 11 bases, leaving 18 bases between them. CDR1 and CDR2 (germline): SGDLS, YYNGEE. CDR3 region: CASSPPRQAWAFF. DNA for the CDR3: TGTGCCAGCAGCCCCCCAAGACAGGCCTGGGCTTTCTTT.

This clonotype was found a few times. The chain combines TRBV25-1 with TRBJ1-1, with D tentatively TRBD1 (6 bases). The CDR3 sequence is 14 residues long. Looked up from germline, CDR1 is MGHDK and CDR2 is SYGVNS. V was trimmed by 1 base and J by 8 bases, leaving 14 bases between them. This chain's CDR3 is CASSEFGYTGEAFF. CDR3 DNA: TGTGCCAGCAGTGAATTCGGTTATACAGGGGAAGCTTTCTTT.

This chain links TRBV10-3 with TRBJ1-2; D call uncertain. CDR3 length: 15 residues. V gave up 3 bases and J gave up 0 bases, with 11 bases separating them. From germline, CDR1 is ENHRY and CDR2 SYGVKD. In DNA form, the CDR3 reads TGTGCCATCAGTGACTCGGGAATAGCTAACTATGGCTACACCTTC. It yields the protein CAISDSGIANYGYTF.

The V call is TRBV5-1, the J call TRBJ1-1; D possibly corresponds to TRBD1 (6 bases). V lost 0 bases and J lost 8, with 14 bases in between. The CDR3 covers 14 residues. The germline V gene encodes CDR1 SGHRS and CDR2 YFSETQ. The CDR3 loop reads CASSLDRADEEAFF. The CDR3 region has the DNA TGCGCCAGCAGCTTGGACAGGGCGGACGAAGAAGCTTTCTTT.

The chain combines TRBV29-1 with TRBJ2-3, with D unclear. Per germline, CDR1 SQVTM and CDR2 ANQGSEA. V was clipped by 2 bases and J by 6 bases, with 9 bases between them. This CDR3 comprises 12 residues. The CDR3 DNA sequence: TGCAGCGTTGAACTAGTGGCGGATACGCAGTATTTT. Its protein is CSVELVADTQYF.

Here the CDR3 DNA reads TGCAGTGCTAGCGGGACAGAGGCCTACGAGCAGTACTTC. Encoded protein: CSASGTEAYEQYF. The chain couples TRBV20-1 to TRBJ2-7; 7 nucleotides match TRBD1. CDR1 is DFQATT, CDR2 SNEGSKA, per germline (reference sequence). The V and J ends lost 3 bases and 2 bases, in that order; junction bases with no gene match: 4. This CDR3 is 13 amino acids long.

The chain employs TRBV29-1 and TRBJ2-1; 13 nucleotides line up with TRBD2. Per germline, CDR1 SQVTM and CDR2 ANQGSEA. V lost 4 bases and J lost 1; bases outside the gene matches: 7. The CDR3 is 17 residues long. The CDR3 loop is CSVVGTSGIRSYNEQFF. CDR3 coding DNA: TGCAGCGTTGTAGGGACTAGCGGGATAAGATCCTACAATGAGCAGTTCTTC.

Only a few counts were recorded for this clonotype. The chain has TRBV5-1 and TRBJ2-1; D possibly corresponds to TRBD1 (5 bases). The CDR3 length is 17 residues. Germline V CDR1 and CDR2: SGHRS, YFSETQ. Trimming took off 0 bases at V and 0 bases at J, with 13 bases between the two ends. DNA of the CDR3: TGCGCCAGCAGCTTGGCCCCGACAGCGAGCTCCTACAATGAGCAGTTCTTC. Residues: CASSLAPTASSYNEQFF.

This clonotype was found a few times. The chain uses TRBV6-2 or TRBV6-3 and TRBJ1-5; the D is unclear. V lost 10 bases to trimming and J lost 7 bases, with 8 bases between them. The CDR3 has 10 amino acids. Germline V CDR1 and CDR2: MNHEY, SVGEGT. CDR3 DNA sequence: TGTGCCACTATATGGCAGCCCCAGCATTTT. It is translated as CATIWQPQHF.

This clonotype was found a few times. The chain joins TRBV11-2 to TRBJ1-1; 7 positions match TRBD1. Trimming took 5 bases from V and 3 from J; bases not matched to a gene: 12. The germline V gene encodes CDR1 SGHAT and CDR2 FQNNGV. The CDR3 runs to 16 residues. CDR3 loop: CASSPFRQGTYTEAFF. In nucleotides, the CDR3 is TGTGCCAGCAGCCCCTTTAGACAGGGAACCTACACTGAAGCTTTCTTT.

The rearrangement links TRBV7-2 to TRBJ1-4; 8 bases align to TRBD1. The length of the CDR3 is 14 residues. Germline lookup yields CDR1 SGHTA and CDR2 FQGNSA. The trim removed 3 bases at V and 6 bases at J, leaving 3 bases unmatched. The CDR3 loop is CASSFGQGYEKLFF. The CDR3 DNA sequence: TGTGCCAGCAGCTTCGGACAGGGTTATGAAAAACTGTTTTTT.

This sequence joins TRBV11-1 and TRBJ2-1; no definite D call. Germline V gives CDR1 SGHAT, CDR2 FQDESV (reference sequence). Deletions cut 1 base from V and 2 bases from J, with 12 bases between. The CDR3 length is 16 residues. CDR3 sequence reads: CASSLERQAPYNEQFF. In nucleotides, the CDR3 is TGTGCCAGCAGCTTAGAACGCCAGGCCCCCTACAATGAGCAGTTCTTC.

The chain joins TRBV12-3 or TRBV12-4 to TRBJ2-1; 8 nucleotides align to TRBD2. This CDR3 region has 15 residues. V lost 4 bases, J lost 4 bases, and 6 bases stayed unmatched. The CDR3 loop is CASSSGRGGYNEQFF. CDR3 coding DNA: TGTGCCAGCAGTTCTGGACGGGGGGGTTACAATGAGCAGTTCTTC.

The gene calls are TRBV7-3 and TRBJ1-3, with TRBD1 matching over 7 bases. Trimming took 0 bases from V and 7 from J; bases not matched to a gene: 3. Germline V gene data show CDR1 as SGHTA and CDR2 as FQGTGA. This CDR3 comprises 14 residues. This chain's CDR3 is CASSLTAGGNTIYF. In nucleotides, the CDR3 is TGTGCCAGCAGCTTAACGGCAGGGGGTAACACCATATATTTT.

This clonotype was observed a few times. V and J are TRBV4-3 and TRBJ2-7; tentatively, D is TRBD2 (5 bases). Germline CDR1 is LGHNA and CDR2 is YSLEER. The CDR3 sequence is 13 residues long. Trimming removed 0 bases from V and 6 bases from J, with 9 bases in between. CDR3 bases: TGCGCCAGCAGCCAAGAGATAGCGCTCGAGCAGTACTTC. Residues: CASSQEIALEQYF.

The chain has TRBV29-1 and TRBJ1-2; D is perhaps TRBD1 (6 bases). This CDR3 has 12 amino acids. Per the germline V gene, CDR1 is SQVTM and CDR2 is ANQGSEA. The V end was cut by 2 bases, the J end by 6 bases, with 10 bases between. The CDR3 DNA is TGCAGCGTTGAATGGGGGGCGGATGGCTACACCTTC. Its protein is CSVEWGADGYTF.

The chain is built from TRBV12-3 or TRBV12-4 and TRBJ1-5; 8 bases map to TRBD1. The ends lost 1 base at V and 7 bases at J; junction bases unmatched: 15. The CDR3 totals 18 residues. CDR3 in amino acids: CASSLGTGSPLDRQPQHF. The CDR3, as DNA: TGTGCCAGCAGTTTAGGGACAGGGAGTCCCCTGGATAGGCAGCCCCAGCATTTT.

This clonotype was counted only a few times. The chain carries TRBV29-1 and TRBJ1-2; no clear D. The CDR3 consists of 16 residues. The V and J ends lost 8 bases and 4 bases respectively, with 26 bases between them. CDR1 is SQVTM and CDR2 is ANQGSEA in the germline V gene. CDR3 coding DNA: TGCAGCTCCAGCGACCGAGCGGCGACGGAGGGCTATGGCTACACCTTC. This encodes CSSSDRAATEGYGYTF. The complete variable domain, with remaining parts taken from reference TRBV29-1 and TRBJ1-2, reads SAVISQKPSRDICQRGTSLTIQCQVDSQVTMMFWYRQQPGQSLTLIATANQGSEATYESGFVIDKFPISRPNLTFSTLTVSNMSPEDSSIYLCSSSDRAATEGYGYTFGSGTRLTVV.

The gene calls are TRBV20-1 and TRBJ1-5; D is undetermined. V was shortened by 3 bases and J by 7 bases, with 13 bases between the two germline ends. Germline CDR1 and CDR2: DFQATT and SNEGSKA (reference sequence). The CDR3 spans 13 residues. In DNA, the CDR3 is TGCAGTGCTAGTCTTGGTTCTGGGCAGCCCCAGCATTTT. As protein: CSASLGSGQPQHF.

The chain employs TRBV9 and TRBJ2-7, with 9 bases aligning to TRBD2. J gave up 0 bases and V 3 bases, and 1 base lay outside the gene matches. The CDR3 loop spans 14 amino acids. Germline V gives CDR1 SGDLS, CDR2 YYNGEE. CDR3 nucleotides: TGTGCCAGCAGCGGTAGCGGGAGCTCCTACGAGCAGTACTTC. It encodes CASSGSGSSYEQYF. The full variable domain, in which reference TRBV9 and TRBJ2-7 provide the parts outside the CDR3, is DSGVTQTPKHLITATGQRVTLRCSPRSGDLSVYWYQQSLDQGLQFLIQYYNGEERAKGNILERFSAQQFPDLHSELNLSSLELGDSALYFCASSGSGSSYEQYFGPGTRLTVT.